The 19 T cell receptor beta chains listed next were all sequenced from one sample in a study of T cells after yellow fever vaccination. Each CDR3 protein gets one entry after TCRdb re-called the 5' RACE reads with MiXCR. The sample records a few hundred thousand distinct CDR3 sequences, roughly 8.6% being singletons. The starting material was PBMCs, obtained 45 days after the first yellow fever vaccination. These TCRs come from a man in his late teens or twenties who received the YFV17D yellow fever vaccine.

This clonotype was found a few times. The rearrangement links TRBV29-1 to TRBJ2-3; D may be TRBD1 (5 bases). The CDR3 length is 14 residues. V was clipped by 0 bases and J by 4 bases, with 11 bases between them. CDR1 and CDR2 from the germline V gene are SQVTM and ANQGSEA. The CDR3 sequence: CSVEDPQGPDTQYF. The DNA for the CDR3 is TGCAGCGTTGAAGATCCCCAGGGCCCAGATACGCAGTATTTT.

There are many counts of this clonotype. The chain couples TRBV5-1 to TRBJ2-3, with 7 positions matching TRBD1. Looked up from germline, CDR1 is SGHRS and CDR2 is YFSETQ. This CDR3 has 15 amino acids. Trimming removed 4 bases from V and 0 bases from J; junction bases left unmatched: 5. The CDR3 DNA reads TGCGCCAGCAGCCCGGGACAGCTAAGCACAGATACGCAGTATTTT. Translated, it gives CASSPGQLSTDTQYF.

Only a few counts were recorded for this clonotype. The chain couples TRBV4-3 to TRBJ2-7, with a possible D match to TRBD1 (5 bases). In germline, CDR1 is LGHNA, CDR2 YSLEER. The CDR3 is 14 residues long. Trimming shortened V by 2 bases and J by 7 bases, and 15 bases separated the two germline ends. CDR3 coding DNA: TGCGCCAGCAGCCAACTGACAGTGGGTGGGGAGCAGTACGTC. Protein product: CASSQLTVGGEQYV.

The J gene is TRBJ2-4, the V gene TRBV20-1; TRBD1 aligns across 9 bases. CDR3 length: 14 amino acids. J gave up 5 bases and V 1 base, and 3 bases lay outside the gene matches. Germline CDR1 reads DFQATT; CDR2 reads SNEGSKA (reference sequence). CDR3 protein: CSARGRTGENIQYF. DNA of the CDR3: TGCAGTGCTAGAGGGCGGACAGGGGAAAACATTCAGTACTTC.

This clonotype was detected once. CDR3 residues: CSASVTSGGIYNEQFF. The CDR3 DNA reads as TGCAGTGCTAGTGTGACTAGCGGGGGGATCTACAATGAGCAGTTCTTC. The chain joins TRBV20-1 to TRBJ2-1; TRBD2 agrees at 13 bases. This CDR3 has 16 residues. J gave up 3 bases and V 3 bases, and 5 bases lay outside the gene matches. Germline CDR1 and CDR2: DFQATT and SNEGSKA (reference sequence).

This clonotype was counted between two and nine times. CDR3 sequence: CASNLFRTGDAGELFF. CDR3 nucleotide sequence: TGTGCCAGCAACCTTTTCCGGACAGGGGACGCCGGGGAGCTGTTTTTT. The rearrangement joins TRBV11-2 to TRBJ2-2; 9 bases are a match to TRBD1. CDR3 length: 16 residues. From germline, CDR1 is SGHAT and CDR2 FQNNGV. V trimming: 7 bases; J trimming: 6 bases; junction bases outside the gene matches: 12.

This sequence joins TRBV7-8 and TRBJ2-7; D tentatively reads TRBD1 or TRBD2 (5 bases each). The V gene lost 4 bases and the J gene lost 2 bases, with 12 bases spanning the gap. This CDR3 is 14 amino acids long. In germline, CDR1 is SGHVS, CDR2 FQNEAQ. For the CDR3, the DNA is TGTGCCAGCAGCTACGCCTCGGGACCCTACGAGCAGTACTTC. This encodes CASSYASGPYEQYF.

This clonotype was picked up many times. The chain recombines TRBV5-4 with TRBJ2-2; the D gene is possibly TRBD1 (6 bases). The CDR3 has 17 residues. The V end was cut by 4 bases, the J end by 1 base, with 17 bases between. Germline CDR1 and CDR2: SGHNT and YYREEE (reference sequence). CDR3 sequence (DNA): TGTGCCAGCAGCGGGGGCGGTCGTCTACAGAACACCGGGGAGCTGTTTTTT. Translated, it gives CASSGGGRLQNTGELFF.

This clonotype was recorded a few times. This chain links TRBV5-1 with TRBJ2-2; maybe TRBD1 (6 bases). The CDR3 contains 14 residues. The V end lost 1 base, the J end lost 4 bases, and 8 bases lay between the germline ends. CDR1 is SGHRS, CDR2 YFSETQ, per germline. This chain's CDR3 is CASSLWGPTGELFF. The CDR3 DNA reads TGCGCCAGCAGCTTGTGGGGGCCCACCGGGGAGCTGTTTTTT.

This clonotype was observed a single time. The rearrangement joins TRBV5-5 to TRBJ2-1; 7 bases map to TRBD1. The CDR3 is made up of 18 amino acids. Germline V gene sequence: CDR1 SGHKS, CDR2 YYEKEE (reference sequence). J lost 0 bases, V lost 0 bases, and 9 bases had no gene match. CDR3 in DNA: TGTGCCAGCAGCTTGGGGGTACGAGGGGACAGCTCCTACAATGAGCAGTTCTTC. This encodes CASSLGVRGDSSYNEQFF.

This chain connects TRBV5-6 to TRBJ2-7; D gene ambiguous. The CDR3 sequence is 13 residues long. The germline gives CDR1 SGHDT, CDR2 YYEEEE. V lost 0 bases to trimming and J lost 3 bases, with 7 bases between them. In DNA form, the CDR3 reads TGTGCCAGCAGCTTGGGTAGGCTCTACGAGCAGTACGTC. Residues: CASSLGRLYEQYV.

J is TRBJ2-3 and V is TRBV15; the match to TRBD2 covers 8 bases. This CDR3 region has 16 residues. After removal of 1 base from V and 2 bases from J, the junction contained 5 bases not matched to a gene. Per the germline V gene, CDR1 is LNHNV and CDR2 is YYDKDF (reference sequence). In DNA, the CDR3 is TGTGCCACCAGCAGAGTGGGCGGGGGGAACACAGATACGCAGTATTTT. Translating it yields CATSRVGGGNTDTQYF.

This clonotype has a handful of counts. Here the CDR3 reads CASSSFDHRANVLTF. For the CDR3, the DNA is TGTGCCAGCAGCTCCTTTGATCATAGGGCCAACGTCCTGACTTTC. The genes are TRBV5-5 and TRBJ2-6, with no clear D. The germline V and J ends were trimmed by 3 bases and 5 bases, with 12 bases remaining between them. This CDR3 has 15 residues. Germline CDR1 reads SGHKS; CDR2 reads YYEKEE (reference sequence).

For this clonotype: A junction end diverges from the germline sequence, so it may reflect a read error. The CDR3: CASREGGSADTQYF. The CDR3 DNA is TGTGCCAGCAGGGAAGGCGGTAGCGCAGATACGCAGTATTTT. The chain employs TRBV6-1 and TRBJ2-3, with a possible D match to TRBD2 (5 bases). The CDR3 covers 14 residues. The V gene's germline CDR1 is MNHNS and CDR2 SASEGT.

This clonotype is labeled large (0.1 to 1%). V is TRBV9 and J is TRBJ2-3, with D perhaps matching TRBD2 (5 bases). Per germline, CDR1 SGDLS and CDR2 YYNGEE. V dropped 7 bases and J dropped 3 bases, with 18 bases sitting between them. The CDR3 runs to 15 residues. The CDR3 sequence is CASSSSGSATDTQYF. CDR3 in DNA: TGTGCCAGCTCCTCCTCGGGTAGCGCGACAGATACGCAGTATTTT.

This clonotype has more than one count but fewer than ten. CDR3 nucleotides: TGTGCCACCAGTGATCGTGGGGCTTTGGATGGCAATCAGCCCCAGCATTTT. The encoded protein is CATSDRGALDGNQPQHF. This rearrangement joins TRBV24-1 to TRBJ1-5; tentatively, D is TRBD1 (5 bases). Germline V gives CDR1 KGHDR, CDR2 SFDVKD. Deletions cut 3 bases from V and 2 bases from J, with 16 bases between. The CDR3 loop spans 17 amino acids.

The chain carries TRBV5-1 and TRBJ2-2, with D hard to call. Germline assignment: CDR1 SGHRS and CDR2 YFSETQ. This CDR3 is 15 amino acids long. Trimming took 0 bases from V and 8 from J, leaving 14 bases between them. The CDR3 region is CASSLVPEESGELFF. CDR3 nucleotide sequence: TGCGCCAGCAGCTTGGTCCCCGAGGAGTCTGGGGAGCTGTTTTTT.

The chain uses TRBV7-6 and TRBJ2-7; D is perhaps TRBD1 (5 bases). Germline V gene sequence: CDR1 SGHVS, CDR2 FNYEAQ. V was pared by 5 bases and J by 0 bases, with 26 bases between. The CDR3 loop spans 19 amino acids. CDR3 sequence reads: CASSQGRTSRQGSSYEQYF. The CDR3 DNA is TGTGCCAGCAGCCAAGGACGGACGTCTCGCCAGGGAAGCTCCTACGAGCAGTACTTC. Full variable domain (missing parts from reference TRBV7-6 and TRBJ2-7): GAGVSQSPRYKVTKRGQDVALRCDPISGHVSLYWYRQALGQGPEFLTYFNYEAQQDKSGLPNDRFSAERPEGSISTLTIQRTEQRDSAMYRCASSQGRTSRQGSSYEQYFGPGTRLTVT.

The gene calls are TRBV7-2 and TRBJ2-1; TRBD1 aligns across 7 bases. The CDR3 has 16 amino acids. After removal of 0 bases from V and 3 bases from J, the junction contained 5 bases not matched to a gene. Germline V gene data show CDR1 as SGHTA and CDR2 as FQGNSA. The CDR3, as DNA: TGTGCCAGCAGCTTAGCGATGGCAGGGGGCTACAATGAGCAGTTCTTC. It translates to CASSLAMAGGYNEQFF.